This TCR beta chain was captured by sequencing in a study of cytomegalovirus exposure and HLA in healthy donors. Primers for the PCR totalled 60 Vbeta and 13 Jbeta. Produced via immunoSEQ multiplex PCR; TCRdb's table is partial and in-frame only. Among about 120,000 clones listed, 81% were seen once. Study-level points and caveats: Presence/absence analyses supposed approximately even sequencing depth among donors. Altogether, 164 TCR beta chains were recorded as cytomegalovirus-associated. In a later analysis, several top co-occurrence clusters appeared linked to parvovirus B19, influenza, CMV and Epstein-Barr virus. Both high specificity and high sensitivity reportedly marked the classifier's diagnosis of cytomegalovirus status.

As for this clone: What it binds is unknown.

CDR1 and CDR2 from the germline V gene are SQVTM and ANQGSEA. The CDR3 has 14 residues. V shed 4 bases and J shed 1 base, with 14 bases lying between them. The chain links TRBV29-1 to TRBJ2-7; maybe TRBD2 (6 bases). Material for sequencing was PBMCs. The clonotype comes from a woman in her 30s in good health and CMV-seronegative. DNA for the CDR3: TGCAGCGTTGTCACAAGGGGACTTTCCTACGAGCAGTACTTC. Amino acids: CSVVTRGLSYEQYF.